This T cell receptor beta chain was sequenced for a study of blood T cell repertoires in COVID-19 (dated by TCRdb to the early 2020s). General notes on the study: The collaborator samples originated in the United States, Italy and Spain and spanned the acute and convalescent phases of COVID-19. The sample metadata nearly always contained a de-identified subject ID, COVID-19 status, age in years and sex. Subjects who had been exposed to COVID-19, were actively infected with it, or had recovered from it provided the deeply sampled blood TCRbeta repertoires that made up the dataset. The samples were drawn from two sources: the first 160 participants of the ongoing ImmuneRACE study, and fewer than 1,500 subjects contributed by 6 global collaborators. The repertoires were released in a freely available public database intended as a resource for research on the immune response to SARS-CoV-2. The material from the prospective study consisted of cDNA or gDNA derived from T cells, B-cell-depleted T cells, or PBMCs. HLA class I and class II types, where available, came from metadata supplied by the sample provider rather than from assay-based typing. General conclusions and limits of the study: The amount of clinical and demographic metadata varied by source and participant and was provided uncurated.

TCRbeta CDR3 regions were amplified from genomic DNA using the immunoSEQ Assay, a bias-controlled multiplex PCR. From the authors' description of their analysis: The number of nucleated cells in each sample was estimated from the amplification of reference gene primers within the assay. Sequence reads were collapsed and filtered to measure the absolute abundance of every unique TCRbeta CDR3 rearrangement. Productive Simpson clonality was computed per sample as the square root of Simpson's diversity index over productive rearrangements. As stored in TCRdb, this immuneACCESS dataset retains in-frame rearrangements with V and J assigned. A fraction of the clones does not appear; measured against another copy, unresolved V genes explain less than half of the discrepancy, and the remainder lacks a known reason. For V, J and clone size, that table is used; D and trimming come from the DNA. The sample has a few hundred thousand clones on record, more than 75% of them singletons. The ten largest clones take up 1.1% of the sample.

From the cysteine up to the phenylalanine, the CDR3 has a length of 11 residues. The only DNA kept is the CDR3, 33 bases in frame from the first base. At the junction V is shortened by 3 bases and J by 10 bases, with 7 bases in between. Whole blood was collected in K2EDTA tubes by collaborating institutions according to the institutions' own protocols. For TCRbeta analysis, collaborator samples were shipped as frozen whole blood, as isolated PBMCs, or as DNA extracted from either sample type. The table lists this clone with a count of one. No antigen is known for it. Base qualities are not provided; no much larger clone lies one nucleotide away.

Recombination joined TRBV12-3 or TRBV12-4 with TRBJ1-3; no D gene is confidently identified. Sequenced material: peripheral blood. This clonotype was obtained from a human donor with acute or convalescent COVID-19. The donor label of this sample is uncertain. This receptor has the CDR3 CASSFTETIYF. The DNA reads as follows: TGTGCCAGCAGTTTTACGGAGACCATATATTTT.